Below are 20 T cell receptor beta chains sequenced from a single sample in a study of T cell repertoires in cytomegalovirus infection. TCRdb itself ran the reads through MiXCR, one entry per CDR3 protein. This table holds about 360,000 distinct CDR3 sequences, approximately 18% found once. Sequencing input: PBMCs. The receptors were sampled from a human donor in good health (CMV status not recorded). Some clones in this sample may be carry-over from other donors' samples.

This clonotype turned up a few times. CDR3 protein: CASSQGEGSNQPQHF. In DNA form, the CDR3 reads TGTGCCAGCAGCCAAGGTGAGGGGAGCAATCAGCCCCAGCATTTT. The V gene is TRBV4-2, the J gene TRBJ1-5; a weak D match, TRBD1 (5 bases). Germline V CDR1 and CDR2: LGHNA, YNFKEQ. This CDR3 comprises 15 residues. V lost 1 base to trimming and J lost 1 base, with 8 bases between them.

The chain recombines TRBV18 with TRBJ1-3; no clear D. Germline V gives CDR1 KGHSH, CDR2 LQKENI. CDR3 length: 13 residues. V shed 2 bases and J shed 0 bases, with 2 bases lying between them. The CDR3 protein is CASSPNSGNTIYF. CDR3 DNA: TGTGCCAGCTCACCAAACTCTGGAAACACCATATATTTT. Full variable domain (outside the CDR3, taken from reference TRBV18 and TRBJ1-3): NAGVMQNPRHLVRRRGQEARLRCSPMKGHSHVYWYRQLPEEGLKFMVYLQKENIIDESGMPKERFSAEFPKEGPSILRIQQVVRGDSAAYFCASSPNSGNTIYFGEGSWLTVV.

The chain carries TRBV18 and TRBJ1-2; 8 positions match TRBD1. V dropped 3 bases and J dropped 6; count of bases not matched to a gene: 6. The CDR3 runs to 14 residues. Germline V gene lookup returns CDR1 KGHSH and CDR2 LQKENI. CDR3 nucleotides: TGTGCCAGCTCACCGGCTCCAGGGGGCGATGGCTACACCTTC. Encoded protein: CASSPAPGGDGYTF.

This clonotype was found many times. The chain uses TRBV6-2 or TRBV6-3 and TRBJ1-1; a weak D match, TRBD1 (6 bases). This CDR3 is 14 amino acids long. Germline CDR1 is MNHEY and CDR2 is SVGEGT. With 8 bases removed from V and 1 base from J, the gap between germline ends came to 14 bases. CDR3 nucleotide sequence: TGTGCCAGCCGTGGACAGTCCCAGAACACTGAAGCTTTCTTT. This translates into CASRGQSQNTEAFF.

This clonotype has more than one count but fewer than ten. This chain links TRBV10-3 with TRBJ1-1; D uncertain. Germline V gene data show CDR1 as ENHRY and CDR2 as SYGVKD. This CDR3 comprises 13 residues. Trimming left V 7 bases short and J 5 bases short, with 14 bases between. This CDR3 reads CAITVTPATEAFF. The CDR3 coding sequence is TGTGCCATCACAGTCACCCCCGCGACTGAAGCTTTCTTT.

This chain links TRBV5-5 with TRBJ2-1; TRBD2 might be the D (7 bases). Trimming took off 1 base at V and 9 bases at J, with 17 bases between the two ends. The CDR3 length is 15 residues. CDR1 is SGHKS, CDR2 YYEKEE, per germline (reference sequence). CDR3 DNA: TGTGCCAGCAGCTTGTGGTCTAGCGGAGGGGGTGAGCAGTTCTTC. Translated, it gives CASSLWSSGGGEQFF.

This chain connects TRBV6-1 to TRBJ2-3, with 7 bases fitting TRBD2. The CDR3 is made up of 16 amino acids. Germline-derived CDR1 and CDR2 are MNHNS and SASEGT. The junction had 12 bases not matched to a gene; V was cut back by 5 bases and J by 4 bases. This CDR3 is CASSSGASGSPDTQYF. The CDR3 nucleotides are TGTGCCAGCAGTTCCGGCGCTAGCGGTAGTCCAGATACGCAGTATTTT.

This rearrangement joins TRBV2 to TRBJ2-5; TRBD2 might be the D (5 bases). The CDR3 covers 12 residues. Trimming removed 8 bases from V and 3 bases from J, with 10 bases in between. Looked up from germline, CDR1 is SNHLY and CDR2 is FYNNEI. This CDR3 is CASGRAEETQYF. The CDR3 coding sequence is TGTGCCAGCGGGAGAGCTGAAGAGACCCAGTACTTC.

This clonotype showed up many times. This chain uses TRBV7-2 with TRBJ1-2, with D possibly being TRBD1 (5 bases). V lost 5 bases, J lost 4 bases, and 14 bases lay in between. CDR3 size: 14 residues. Germline V gene lookup returns CDR1 SGHTA and CDR2 FQGNSA. CDR3 DNA: TGTGCCAGCAGCCCGGGCCCCGGGGGCTATGGCTACACCTTC. The encoded protein is CASSPGPGGYGYTF.

This clonotype was counted at least ten times. The J gene is TRBJ2-7, the V gene TRBV2; 11 nucleotides align to TRBD1. V lost 2 bases, J lost 5 bases, and 5 bases stayed unmatched. CDR1 and CDR2 from the germline V gene are SNHLY and FYNNEI. The CDR3 sequence is 15 residues long. The CDR3 region has the DNA TGTGCCAGCAGTGAATCGGACAGGGGGCCCAACGAGCAGTACTTC. As protein: CASSESDRGPNEQYF.

The chain has TRBV5-5 and TRBJ1-2; D unresolved. This CDR3 region has 14 residues. Germline CDR1 and CDR2: SGHKS and YYEKEE (reference sequence). Deletions cut 5 bases from V and 3 bases from J, with 14 bases between. The CDR3 region is CASRETTEDYGYTF. The CDR3 coding sequence is TGTGCCAGCAGGGAGACAACTGAGGACTATGGCTACACCTTC.

The chain is built from TRBV7-2 and TRBJ2-6; 9 positions agree with TRBD1. There are 13 residues in the CDR3. Germline V gene data show CDR1 as SGHTA and CDR2 as FQGNSA. V lost 5 bases and J lost 12; bases outside the gene matches: 5. The CDR3 DNA is TGTGCCAGCAGCACCCGACAGGGGGGCGTCCTGACTTTC. Translating gives CASSTRQGGVLTF.

The rearrangement joins TRBV6-5 to TRBJ1-2; tentative D call: TRBD1 (6 bases). Germline CDR1 is MNHEY and CDR2 is SVGAGI. The V end was cut by 2 bases, the J end by 5 bases, with 15 bases between. This CDR3 is built from 15 residues. DNA for the CDR3: TGTGCCAGCAGTTACCGAGGACAGCAGAAATATGGCTACACCTTC. It translates to CASSYRGQQKYGYTF.

The gene calls are TRBV20-1 and TRBJ2-1, with D tentatively TRBD2 (5 bases). V lost 6 bases, J lost 7 bases, and 16 bases lay in between. Per the germline V gene, CDR1 is DFQATT and CDR2 is SNEGSKA (reference sequence). The CDR3 runs to 13 residues. The CDR3 reads CSATREFRNEQFF. CDR3 coding DNA: TGCAGTGCCACGAGGGAGTTTAGGAATGAGCAGTTCTTC.

A few counts support this clonotype. The chain joins TRBV20-1 to TRBJ2-1; tentatively, D is TRBD2 (7 bases). This CDR3 contains 16 residues. Germline CDR1 reads DFQATT; CDR2 reads SNEGSKA (reference sequence). V gave up 3 bases and J gave up 4 bases, with 19 bases separating them. The CDR3 nucleotides are TGCAGTGCTAGGTCGTTTTCGGGGGGCAGATACAATGAGCAGTTCTTC. Amino acid sequence: CSARSFSGGRYNEQFF.

CDR3 loop: CASSLLTWDEQYF. CDR3 DNA: TGTGCCAGCAGCTTGTTGACCTGGGACGAGCAGTACTTC. The rearrangement joins TRBV5-5 to TRBJ2-7, with D uncertain. V lost 1 base and J 5 bases, leaving 10 bases between the germline ends. Germline CDR1 SGHKS, CDR2 YYEKEE (reference sequence). The CDR3 consists of 13 residues.

V usage is TRBV7-9 and J usage is TRBJ2-7; 12 nucleotides align to TRBD2. Germline CDR1 reads SEHNR; CDR2 reads FQNEAQ (reference sequence). This CDR3 is 16 amino acids long. J gave up 3 bases and V 1 base, and 4 bases lay outside the gene matches. The CDR3 DNA is TGTGCCAGCAGCTTAGGCGAGACTAGCGGGGGCTACGAGCAGTACTTC. Its translation is CASSLGETSGGYEQYF.

V gene TRBV7-2 combines with J gene TRBJ1-3; no clear D. The CDR3 sequence is 13 residues long. Germline CDR1 and CDR2: SGHTA and FQGNSA. The V end was cut by 4 bases, the J end by 3 bases, with 7 bases between. CDR3 amino acids: CASSSGIGNTIYF. CDR3 sequence (DNA): TGTGCCAGCAGCTCCGGAATTGGAAACACCATATATTTT.

This clonotype was detected only a few times. The chain has TRBV2 and TRBJ1-1; D is ambiguous. Trimming removed 7 bases from V and 4 bases from J, with 10 bases in between. The length of the CDR3 is 12 residues. Germline lookup yields CDR1 SNHLY and CDR2 FYNNEI. This CDR3 is CASIGGVTEAFF. Written as DNA, the CDR3 is TGTGCCAGCATAGGTGGCGTCACTGAAGCTTTCTTT.

This clonotype has more than one count but fewer than ten. The chain combines TRBV4-2 with TRBJ2-1; a possible D gene is TRBD2 (5 bases). Germline CDR1 reads LGHNA; CDR2 reads YNFKEQ. This CDR3 has 16 residues. V lost 0 bases and J lost 0, with 9 bases in between. CDR3 DNA: TGTGCCAGCAGCCAAGAAGGGCTAGCCTCCTACAATGAGCAGTTCTTC. Its protein is CASSQEGLASYNEQFF.